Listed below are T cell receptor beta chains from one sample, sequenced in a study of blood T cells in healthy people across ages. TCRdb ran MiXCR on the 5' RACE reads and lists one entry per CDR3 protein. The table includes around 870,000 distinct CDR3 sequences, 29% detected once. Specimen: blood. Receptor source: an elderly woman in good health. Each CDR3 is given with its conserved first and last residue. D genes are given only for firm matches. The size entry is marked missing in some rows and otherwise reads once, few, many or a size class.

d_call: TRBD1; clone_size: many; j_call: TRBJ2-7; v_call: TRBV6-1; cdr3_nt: TGTGCCAGCTTCGACAGGGGGACCTACGAGCAGTACTTC; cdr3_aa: CASFDRGTYEQYF
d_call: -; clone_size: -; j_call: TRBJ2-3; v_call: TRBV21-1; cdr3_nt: TGTGCCAGCAGCAAAAAGAGGGGGACAGGGTCCCCAGATGCGCAGTATTTT; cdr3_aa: CASSKKRGTGSPDAQYF
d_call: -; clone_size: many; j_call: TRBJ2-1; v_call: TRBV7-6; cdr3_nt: TGTGCCAGCAGCCCCATAGGGGTTCATGAGCAGTTCTTC; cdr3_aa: CASSPIGVHEQFF
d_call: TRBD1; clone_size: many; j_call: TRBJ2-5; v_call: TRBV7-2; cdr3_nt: TGTGCCAGCAGCTCTATAATGGGTAGGACAGGGTTGCGAGAGACCCAGTACTTC; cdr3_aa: CASSSIMGRTGLRETQYF
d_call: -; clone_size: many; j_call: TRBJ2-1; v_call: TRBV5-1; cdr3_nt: TGCGCCAGCAGCTTGGCCGGGGCAGCCTACAATGAGCAGTTCTTC; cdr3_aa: CASSLAGAAYNEQFF
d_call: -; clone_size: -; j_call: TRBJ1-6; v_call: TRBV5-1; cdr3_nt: TGCGCCAGCAGCTTGGCCCCACAGAGTAATTCACCCCTCCACTTT; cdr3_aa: CASSLAPQSNSPLHF
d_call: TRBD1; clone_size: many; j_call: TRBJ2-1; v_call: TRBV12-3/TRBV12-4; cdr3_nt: TGTGCCAGCAGTTTAATGGGACAGGGTTCCTACAATGAGCAGTTCTTC; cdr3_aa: CASSLMGQGSYNEQFF
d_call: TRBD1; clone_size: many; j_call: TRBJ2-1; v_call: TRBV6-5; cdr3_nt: TGTGCCAGCACCAAACAGGGGGCTAGGCTCGATGAGCAGTTCTTC; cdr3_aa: CASTKQGARLDEQFF
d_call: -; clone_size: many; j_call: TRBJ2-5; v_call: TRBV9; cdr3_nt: TGTGCCAGCAGCGTAAGTCCAGAACAAGAGACCCAGTACTTC; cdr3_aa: CASSVSPEQETQYF
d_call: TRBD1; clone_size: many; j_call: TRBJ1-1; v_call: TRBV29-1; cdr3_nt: TGCAGCGTTCAGGGGGCGGCACCTGAAGCTTTCTTT; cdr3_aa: CSVQGAAPEAFF
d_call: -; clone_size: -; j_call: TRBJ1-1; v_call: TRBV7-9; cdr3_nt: TGTGCCAGCAGCCCCGGGGGCTTCACTGAAGCTTTCTTT; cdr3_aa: CASSPGGFTEAFF
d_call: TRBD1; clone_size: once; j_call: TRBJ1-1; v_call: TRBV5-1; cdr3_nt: TGCGCCAGCAGCTATGGACAGGGGCGGGTGAACACTGAAGCTTTCTTT; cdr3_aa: CASSYGQGRVNTEAFF
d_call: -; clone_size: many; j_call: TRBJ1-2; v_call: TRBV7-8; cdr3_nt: TGTGCCAGCAGCTCGCATACCTGGGGGGCGCGTGGCTACACCTTC; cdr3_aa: CASSSHTWGARGYTF
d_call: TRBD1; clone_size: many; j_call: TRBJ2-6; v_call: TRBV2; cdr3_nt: TGTGCCAGCAGTGAGCGGCAGGGGGTTCGTGGGGCCAACGTCCTGACTTTC; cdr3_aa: CASSERQGVRGANVLTF
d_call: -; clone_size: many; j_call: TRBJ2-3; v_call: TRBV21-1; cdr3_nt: TGTGCCAGCACCAAAGGGGACGGCTACACAGATACGCAGTATTTT; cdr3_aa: CASTKGDGYTDTQYF
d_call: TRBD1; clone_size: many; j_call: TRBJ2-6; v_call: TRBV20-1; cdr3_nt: TGCAGTGCTAGAGCTACAGGGGGGTTCTCTGGGGCCAACGTCCTGACTTTC; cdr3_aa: CSARATGGFSGANVLTF
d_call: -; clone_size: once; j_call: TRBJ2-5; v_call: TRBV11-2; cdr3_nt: TGTGCCAGCAGCACGGCCGGGACAGAGACCCAGTACTTC; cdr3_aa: CASSTAGTETQYF
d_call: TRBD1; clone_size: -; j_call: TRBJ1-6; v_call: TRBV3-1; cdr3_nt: TGTGCCAGCAGCCAATTGTACAGGGGAAATTCACCCCTCCACTTT; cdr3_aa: CASSQLYRGNSPLHF
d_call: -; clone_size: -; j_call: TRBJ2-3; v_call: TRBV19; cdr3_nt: TGTGCCAGTAGTAGCTTCCTTGGACGACGCACAGATACGCAGTATTTT; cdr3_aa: CASSSFLGRRTDTQYF
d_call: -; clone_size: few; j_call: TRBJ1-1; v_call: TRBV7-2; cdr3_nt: TGTGCCAGCAGCTTAGCCCCCCAGGGCTCCGGGGACACTGAAGCTTTCTTT; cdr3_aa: CASSLAPQGSGDTEAFF
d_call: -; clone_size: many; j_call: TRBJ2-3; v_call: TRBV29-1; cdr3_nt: TGCAGCGTTGGAAGTGGGGATACGCAGTATTTT; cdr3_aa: CSVGSGDTQYF
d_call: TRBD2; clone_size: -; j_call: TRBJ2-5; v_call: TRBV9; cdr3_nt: TGTGCCAGCAGCGACGGAAGCGGGATTTGGGAGACCCAGTACTTC; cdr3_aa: CASSDGSGIWETQYF
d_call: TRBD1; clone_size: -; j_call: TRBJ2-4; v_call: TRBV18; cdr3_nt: TGTGCCAGCTCCCCTCAGGGGGCCGGAGACATTCAGTACTTC; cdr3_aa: CASSPQGAGDIQYF
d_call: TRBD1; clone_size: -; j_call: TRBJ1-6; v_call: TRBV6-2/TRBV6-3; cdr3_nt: TGTGCCAGCAGTTCGCACTTTAAAGGGGGCAGGAATTCACCCCTCCACTTT; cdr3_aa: CASSSHFKGGRNSPLHF
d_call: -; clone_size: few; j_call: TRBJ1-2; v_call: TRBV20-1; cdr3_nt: TGCAGTGCTAGTCGGGTAGGGGTGAGCTATGGCTACACCTTC; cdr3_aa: CSASRVGVSYGYTF
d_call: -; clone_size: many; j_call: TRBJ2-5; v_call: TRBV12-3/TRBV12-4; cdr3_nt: TGTGCCAGCAGTTTCCCAGGCAGGGCGGAGACCCAGTACTTC; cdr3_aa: CASSFPGRAETQYF
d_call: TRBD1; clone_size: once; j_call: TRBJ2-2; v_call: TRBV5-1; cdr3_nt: TGCGCCAGCAGCTGGGACAGGTACACCGGGGAGCTGTTTTTT; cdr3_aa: CASSWDRYTGELFF
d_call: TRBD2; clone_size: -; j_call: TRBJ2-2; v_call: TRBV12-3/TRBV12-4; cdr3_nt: TGTGCCAGCAGTTCGGCTAGCGGGTGGTTGCTGTTTTTT; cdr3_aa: CASSSASGWLLFF
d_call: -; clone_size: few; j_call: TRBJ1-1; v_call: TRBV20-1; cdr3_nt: TGCAGTGCCATACCAATGGGGGACACTGAAGCTTTCTTT; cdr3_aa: CSAIPMGDTEAFF
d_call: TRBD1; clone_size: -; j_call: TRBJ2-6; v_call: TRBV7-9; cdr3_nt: TGTGCCAGCAAGGGGGCGCTCAGGAGTGGGGCCAACGTCCTGACTTTC; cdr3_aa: CASKGALRSGANVLTF
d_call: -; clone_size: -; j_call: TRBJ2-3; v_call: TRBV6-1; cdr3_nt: TGTGCCAGCAGTGTAGGGTTTTTCACAGATCCGCAGTATTTT; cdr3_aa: CASSVGFFTDPQYF
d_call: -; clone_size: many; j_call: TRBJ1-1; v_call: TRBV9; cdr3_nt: TGTGCCAGCAACGAGGACGGCGGTGAAGCTTTCTTT; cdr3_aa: CASNEDGGEAFF
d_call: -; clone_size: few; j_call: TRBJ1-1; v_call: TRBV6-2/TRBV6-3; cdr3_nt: TGTGCCAGCAGTTACCCTTTGAGTAACGCAGCCCAAGCTTTCTTT; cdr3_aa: CASSYPLSNAAQAFF
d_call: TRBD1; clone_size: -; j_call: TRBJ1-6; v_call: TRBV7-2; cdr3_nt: TGTGCCAGCAGCTTCACTGTGACAGGGAGTTCACCCCTCCACTTT; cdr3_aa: CASSFTVTGSSPLHF
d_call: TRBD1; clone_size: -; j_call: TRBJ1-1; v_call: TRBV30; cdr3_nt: TGTGCCTGGAGCCCAAAGGGGGCTTTCACTGAAGCTTTCTTT; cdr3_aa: CAWSPKGAFTEAFF
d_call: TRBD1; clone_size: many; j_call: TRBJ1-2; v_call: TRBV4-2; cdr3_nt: TGTGCCAGCAGCCACAAGACAGGGAGGGTTAGTGGCTACACCTTC; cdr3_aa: CASSHKTGRVSGYTF
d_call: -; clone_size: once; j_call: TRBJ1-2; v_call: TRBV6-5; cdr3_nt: TGTGCCAGCAGTTATGGGACTTATGGCTACACCTTC; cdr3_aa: CASSYGTYGYTF
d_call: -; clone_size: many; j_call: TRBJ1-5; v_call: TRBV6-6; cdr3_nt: TGTGCCAGCAGTTACGGAAGGGACAATCAGCCCCAGCATTTT; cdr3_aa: CASSYGRDNQPQHF
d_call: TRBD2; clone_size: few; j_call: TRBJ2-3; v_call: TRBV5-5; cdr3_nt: TGTGCCAGCAGCGCTTTAGCGGGGTCGGATACGCAGTATTTT; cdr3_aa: CASSALAGSDTQYF
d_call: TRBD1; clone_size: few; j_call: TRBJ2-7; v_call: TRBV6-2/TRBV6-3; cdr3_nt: TGTGCCAGCAGGGTGGACAGGGCGGCCTACGAGCAGTACTTC; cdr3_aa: CASRVDRAAYEQYF
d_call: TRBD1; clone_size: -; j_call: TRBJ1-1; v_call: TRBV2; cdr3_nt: TGTGCCAGCATTCAACAAGGACAGGTATTGAACACTGAAGCTTTCTTT; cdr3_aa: CASIQQGQVLNTEAFF
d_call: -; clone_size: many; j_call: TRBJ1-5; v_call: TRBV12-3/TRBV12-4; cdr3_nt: TGTGCCAGCAGTTTACCTGGGAGTGGTCAGCCCCAGCATTTT; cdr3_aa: CASSLPGSGQPQHF
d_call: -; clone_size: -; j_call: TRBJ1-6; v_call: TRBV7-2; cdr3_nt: TGTGCCAGCAGCTTAGACGCAGGTTATAATTCACCCCTCCACTTT; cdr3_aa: CASSLDAGYNSPLHF
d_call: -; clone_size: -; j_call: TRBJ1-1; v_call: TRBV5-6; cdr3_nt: TGTGCCAGCAGCTTGCATAATGGAGCTTTCTTT; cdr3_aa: CASSLHNGAFF
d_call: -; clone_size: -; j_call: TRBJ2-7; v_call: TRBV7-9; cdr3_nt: TGTGCCAGCAGTAGGGTTAGAGGTCCCTACGAGCAGTACTTC; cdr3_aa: CASSRVRGPYEQYF
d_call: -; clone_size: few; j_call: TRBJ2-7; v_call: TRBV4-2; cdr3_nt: TGTGCCAGCAGCCAAGTCCCTGGGGCTACTACCTACGAGCAGTACTTC; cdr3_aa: CASSQVPGATTYEQYF
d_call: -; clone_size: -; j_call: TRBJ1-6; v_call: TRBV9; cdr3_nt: TGTGCCAGCAGCAAGGGGACGGGTACTACTAATTCACCCCTCCACTTT; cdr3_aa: CASSKGTGTTNSPLHF
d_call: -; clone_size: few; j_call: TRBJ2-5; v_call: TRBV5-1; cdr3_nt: TGCGCCAGCAGGGTGGTGGGCAGAAGCAATGAGCAGTACTTC; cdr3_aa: CASRVVGRSNEQYF
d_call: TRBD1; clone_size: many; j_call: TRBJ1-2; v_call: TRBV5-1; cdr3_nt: TGCGCCAGCAGCTTCGACAGGGTGAATGGCTACACCTTC; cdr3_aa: CASSFDRVNGYTF
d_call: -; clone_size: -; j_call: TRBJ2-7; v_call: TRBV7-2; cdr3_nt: TGTGCCAGCTCCGGGGGACGGCGGGGCTCTTACGAGCAGTACTTC; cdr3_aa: CASSGGRRGSYEQYF
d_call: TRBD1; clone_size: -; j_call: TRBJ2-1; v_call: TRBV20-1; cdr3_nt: TGCAGTGCTGCTGGGACAGGGGGCCAAAATGAGCAGTTCTTC; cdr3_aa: CSAAGTGGQNEQFF
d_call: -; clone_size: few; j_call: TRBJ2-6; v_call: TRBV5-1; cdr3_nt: TGCGCCAGCAGCTTGAGAGACGTAGGGAGGCCTGGGGCCAACGTCCTGACTTTC; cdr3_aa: CASSLRDVGRPGANVLTF
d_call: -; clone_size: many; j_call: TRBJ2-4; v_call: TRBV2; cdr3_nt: TGTGCCAGCAGTTTTTGGGGGCAGGACGTTAAAAACATTCAGTACTTC; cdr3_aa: CASSFWGQDVKNIQYF
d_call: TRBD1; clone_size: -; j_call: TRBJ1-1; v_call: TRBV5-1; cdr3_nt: TGCGCCAGCAGCTCCGGGACAGCCCTTGAAGCTTTCTTT; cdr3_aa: CASSSGTALEAFF
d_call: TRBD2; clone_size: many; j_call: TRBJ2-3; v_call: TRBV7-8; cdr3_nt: TGTGCCAGCAAGCCGGGACTAGCGGGGGTTACTAGCACAGATACGCAGTATTTT; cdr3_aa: CASKPGLAGVTSTDTQYF